This is a list of T cell receptor beta chains from one sample in a study of T-cell reconstitution after alpha-beta-depleted transplantation in children. MiXCR, applied by TCRdb to the PCR reads, yields one record per CDR3 protein. The sample lists approximately 230,000 distinct CDR3 sequences, around 25% occurring once. The source was PBMCs, mostly from graft donor cells, collected 360 days after TCRalphabeta/CD19-depleted stem cell transplant. These receptors were collected from a female patient between 2 and 15 years old who had a stem cell transplant for congenital amegakaryocytic thrombocytopenia, so the T cells may come from the graft donor. Each CDR3 is given with its conserved first and last residue. Each record gives: clone size, J gene, CDR3 length, V gene, D gene, CDR3 protein, CDR3 DNA. D genes are given only for firm matches. The size of a clone is reported for some rows only, either as once, few or many, or as a class for expanded clones.

many	TRBJ2-1	14	TRBV5-1	-	CASSLLGNYNEQFF	TGCGCCAGCAGCTTGCTGGGTAACTACAATGAGCAGTTCTTC
few	TRBJ2-7	13	TRBV5-5	-	CASSLGGNYEQYF	TGTGCCAGCAGCTTGGGCGGAAACTACGAGCAGTACTTC
-	TRBJ1-1	15	TRBV14	-	CASSPGGASGTEAFF	TGTGCCAGCAGCCCTGGGGGAGCGAGTGGCACTGAAGCTTTCTTT
-	TRBJ2-3	14	TRBV29-1	TRBD2	CSAFARESTDTQYF	TGCAGTGCTTTCGCGCGGGAGAGCACAGATACGCAGTATTTT
few	TRBJ1-5	12	TRBV10-3	-	CAISSSNQPQHF	TGTGCCATCAGCAGCAGCAATCAGCCCCAGCATTTT
-	TRBJ2-1	12	TRBV12-3/TRBV12-4	-	CASSRSRIEQFF	TGTGCCAGCAGTAGGTCCCGGATTGAGCAGTTCTTC
-	TRBJ1-4	15	TRBV28	-	CASSSQGRTNEKLFF	TGTGCCAGCAGTTCCCAGGGGAGAACTAATGAAAAACTGTTTTTT
-	TRBJ2-1	14	TRBV2	TRBD2	CASRRESGYNEQFF	TGTGCCAGCAGGCGGGAGTCCGGGTACAATGAGCAGTTCTTC
few	TRBJ2-3	15	TRBV6-5	TRBD2	CASSYFSGGSDTQYF	TGTGCCAGCAGTTACTTTAGCGGGGGGTCGGATACGCAGTATTTT
few	TRBJ1-2	15	TRBV11-2	TRBD1	CASSLDQGQNYGYTF	TGTGCCAGCAGCTTAGATCAGGGACAGAACTATGGCTACACCTTC
-	TRBJ1-2	13	TRBV20-1	-	CSARDTANYGYTF	TGCAGTGCTAGAGATACGGCTAACTATGGCTACACCTTC
-	TRBJ2-7	15	TRBV30	TRBD2	CAWSVGTSGSYEQYF	TGTGCCTGGAGTGTCGGGACTAGCGGCTCCTACGAGCAGTACTTC
many	TRBJ2-2	14	TRBV29-1	TRBD2	CSVDGGDATGELFF	TGCAGCGTCGATGGGGGGGATGCCACCGGGGAGCTGTTTTTT
-	TRBJ2-3	17	TRBV20-1	TRBD2	CSAITSGDLFSTDTQYF	TGCAGTGCTATTACTAGCGGGGACCTTTTTAGCACAGATACGCAGTATTTT
few	TRBJ1-4	17	TRBV6-5	-	CASSYSFPEEVNEKLFF	TGTGCCAGCAGTTACTCGTTTCCCGAGGAAGTAAATGAAAAACTGTTTTTT
-	TRBJ2-3	12	TRBV2	-	CASSRNPDTQYF	TGTGCCAGCAGCCGAAACCCCGATACGCAGTATTTT